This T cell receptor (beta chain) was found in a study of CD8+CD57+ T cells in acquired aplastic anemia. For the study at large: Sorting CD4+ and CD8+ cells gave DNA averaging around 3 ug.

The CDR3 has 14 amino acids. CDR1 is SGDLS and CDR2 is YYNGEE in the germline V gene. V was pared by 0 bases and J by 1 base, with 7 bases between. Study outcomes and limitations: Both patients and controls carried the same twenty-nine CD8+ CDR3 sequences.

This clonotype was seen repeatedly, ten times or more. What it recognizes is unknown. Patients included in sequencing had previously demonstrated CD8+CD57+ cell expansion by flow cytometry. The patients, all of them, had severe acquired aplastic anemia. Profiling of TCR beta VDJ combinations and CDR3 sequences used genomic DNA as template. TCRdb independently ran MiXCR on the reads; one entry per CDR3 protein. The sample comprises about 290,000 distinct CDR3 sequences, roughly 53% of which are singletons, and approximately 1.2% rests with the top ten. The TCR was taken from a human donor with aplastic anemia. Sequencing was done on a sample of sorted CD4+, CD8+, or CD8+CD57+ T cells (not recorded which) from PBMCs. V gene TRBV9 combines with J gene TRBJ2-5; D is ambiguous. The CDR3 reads CASSVEPLQETQYF. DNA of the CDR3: TGTGCCAGCAGCGTAGAACCCCTCCAAGAGACCCAGTACTTC. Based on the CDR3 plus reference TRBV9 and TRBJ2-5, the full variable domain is DSGVTQTPKHLITATGQRVTLRCSPRSGDLSVYWYQQSLDQGLQFLIQYYNGEERAKGNILERFSAQQFPDLHSELNLSSLELGDSALYFCASSVEPLQETQYFGPGTRLLVL.